This T cell receptor beta chain appears in the sequencing data of a study of HIV-infected patients and healthy controls. Notes on the study in general: HIV-infected patients and controls differed significantly in mean usage of eight alpha and eight beta V genes. HIV-associated CDR3 frequencies dropped significantly during therapy; CMV-associated ones, mostly rising, changed nonsignificantly. In HIV-infected patients, the apparent post-therapy Gini index recovery did not replicate in size-matched data.

Alpha and beta constant-region primers primed reverse transcription of around 500 ng RNA. Each of the alpha and beta chains got its own library through chain-specific third strand synthesis with indices. Second strand synthesis was primed from the SP2 site. TCRdb re-derived calls from the 5' RACE reads in MiXCR, one entry per CDR3 protein. The sample consists of some 5,400 distinct CDR3 sequences, roughly 8.7% of them appearing once. The CDR3 length is 12 residues. The germline gives CDR1 MDHEN, CDR2 SYDVKM. V was clipped by 4 bases and J by 2 bases, with 2 bases between them. This clonotype came up many times. Its target is unknown. Roughly three months, about 14 weeks, into antiretroviral therapy, follow-up blood was collected. All unsorted peripheral T cells were captured because whole blood was used without fractionation.

The chain has TRBV28 and TRBJ1-4; D remains ambiguous. This receptor was obtained from an adult with HIV infection. The source was blood, collected during antiretroviral therapy. The CDR3: CASSSTNEKLFF. The CDR3 region has the DNA TGTGCCAGCAGTTCCACTAATGAAAAACTGTTTTTT. Using reference TRBV28 and TRBJ1-4 for the parts outside the CDR3, the full variable domain is DVKVTQSSRYLVKRTGEKVFLECVQDMDHENMFWYRQDPGLGLRLIYFSYDVKMKEKGDIPEGYSVSREKKERFSLILESASTNQTSMYLCASSSTNEKLFFGSGTQLSVL.